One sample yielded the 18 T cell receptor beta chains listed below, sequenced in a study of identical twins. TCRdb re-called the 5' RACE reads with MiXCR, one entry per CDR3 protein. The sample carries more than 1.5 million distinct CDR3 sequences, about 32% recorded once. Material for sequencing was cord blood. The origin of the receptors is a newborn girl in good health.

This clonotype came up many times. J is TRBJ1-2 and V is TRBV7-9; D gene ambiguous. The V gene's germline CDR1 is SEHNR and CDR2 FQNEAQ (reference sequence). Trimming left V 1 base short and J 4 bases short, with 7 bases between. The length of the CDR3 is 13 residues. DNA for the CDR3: TGTGCCAGCAGCTTAGAGGGCCTCTATGGCTACACCTTC. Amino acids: CASSLEGLYGYTF.

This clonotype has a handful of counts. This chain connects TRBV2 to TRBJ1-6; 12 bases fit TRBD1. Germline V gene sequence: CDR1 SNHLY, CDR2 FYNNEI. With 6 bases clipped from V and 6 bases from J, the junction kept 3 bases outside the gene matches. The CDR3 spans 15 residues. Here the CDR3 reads CASRPGQGANSPLHF. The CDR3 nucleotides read TGTGCCAGCAGGCCGGGACAGGGGGCTAATTCACCCCTCCACTTT.

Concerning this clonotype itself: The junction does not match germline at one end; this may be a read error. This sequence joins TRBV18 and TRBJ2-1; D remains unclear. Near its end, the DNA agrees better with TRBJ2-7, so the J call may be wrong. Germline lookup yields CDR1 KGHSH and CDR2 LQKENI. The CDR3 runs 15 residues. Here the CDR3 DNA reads TGTGCCAGCCCACCAACTAATCCCTCCTACAATGAGCAGTACTTC. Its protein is CASPPTNPSYNEQYF.

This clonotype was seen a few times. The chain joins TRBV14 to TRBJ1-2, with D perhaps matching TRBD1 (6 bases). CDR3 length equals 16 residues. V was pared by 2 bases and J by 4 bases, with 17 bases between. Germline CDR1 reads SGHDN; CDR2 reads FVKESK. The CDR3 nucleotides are TGTGCCAGCAGCCAATTCGGAGAGGGGGGCCCCTATGGCTACACCTTC. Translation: CASSQFGEGGPYGYTF.

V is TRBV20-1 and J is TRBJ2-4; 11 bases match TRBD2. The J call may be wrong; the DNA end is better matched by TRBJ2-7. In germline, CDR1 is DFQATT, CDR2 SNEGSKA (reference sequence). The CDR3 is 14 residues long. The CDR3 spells CSARDSGGGYEQYF. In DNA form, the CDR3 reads TGCAGTGCTAGAGATAGCGGGGGGGGATACGAGCAGTACTTC.

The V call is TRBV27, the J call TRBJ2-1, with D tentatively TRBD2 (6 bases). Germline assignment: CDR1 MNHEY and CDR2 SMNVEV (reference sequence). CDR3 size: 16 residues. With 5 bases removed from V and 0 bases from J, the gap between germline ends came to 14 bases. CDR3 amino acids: CASSIGLRRSYNEQFF. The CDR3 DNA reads TGTGCCAGCAGTATAGGACTAAGACGCTCCTACAATGAGCAGTTCTTC.

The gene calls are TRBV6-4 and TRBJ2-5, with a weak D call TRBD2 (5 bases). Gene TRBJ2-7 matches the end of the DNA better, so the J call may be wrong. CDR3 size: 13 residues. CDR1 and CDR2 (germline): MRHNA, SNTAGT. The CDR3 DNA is TGTGCCAGCAGTGTCGGGGAAATCGGCGAGCAGTACTTC. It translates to CASSVGEIGEQYF.

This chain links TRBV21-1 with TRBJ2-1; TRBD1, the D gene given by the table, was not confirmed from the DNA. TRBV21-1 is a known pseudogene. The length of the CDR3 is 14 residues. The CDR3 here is CASSKESRGETQFF. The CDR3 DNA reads TGTGCCAGCAGCAAAGAGTCCAGGGGGGAGACCCAGTTCTTC.

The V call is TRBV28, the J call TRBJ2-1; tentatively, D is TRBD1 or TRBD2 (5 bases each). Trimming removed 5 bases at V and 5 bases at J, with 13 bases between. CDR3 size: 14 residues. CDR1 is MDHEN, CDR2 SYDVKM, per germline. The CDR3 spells CASSPPGRNNEQFF. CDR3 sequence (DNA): TGTGCCAGCAGTCCCCCGGGACGGAACAATGAGCAGTTCTTC.

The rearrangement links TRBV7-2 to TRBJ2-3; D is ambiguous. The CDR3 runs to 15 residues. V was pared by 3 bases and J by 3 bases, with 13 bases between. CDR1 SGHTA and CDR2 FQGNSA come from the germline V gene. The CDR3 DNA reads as TGTGCCAGCAGCTTGCAGCCCCAGGTGACAGATACGCAGTATTTT. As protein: CASSLQPQVTDTQYF.

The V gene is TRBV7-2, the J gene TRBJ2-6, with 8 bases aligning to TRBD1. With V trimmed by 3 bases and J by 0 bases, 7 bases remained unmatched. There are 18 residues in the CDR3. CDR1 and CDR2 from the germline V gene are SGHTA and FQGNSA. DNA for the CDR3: TGTGCCAGCAGCTTCTCCGGGACAGGTCTCTCTGGGGCCAACGTCCTGACTTTC. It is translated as CASSFSGTGLSGANVLTF.

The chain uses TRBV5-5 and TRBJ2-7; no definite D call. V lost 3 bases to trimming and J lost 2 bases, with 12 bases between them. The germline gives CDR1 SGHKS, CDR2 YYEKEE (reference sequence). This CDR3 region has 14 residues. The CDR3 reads CASSSSPGPYEQYF. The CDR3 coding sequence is TGTGCCAGCAGCTCTTCGCCTGGGCCCTACGAGCAGTACTTC.

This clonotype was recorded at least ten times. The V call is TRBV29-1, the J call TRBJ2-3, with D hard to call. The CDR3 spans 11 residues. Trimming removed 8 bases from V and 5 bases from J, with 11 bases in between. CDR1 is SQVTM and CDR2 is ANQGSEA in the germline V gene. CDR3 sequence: CSPKTQDTQYF. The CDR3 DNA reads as TGCAGCCCCAAGACCCAAGATACGCAGTATTTT.

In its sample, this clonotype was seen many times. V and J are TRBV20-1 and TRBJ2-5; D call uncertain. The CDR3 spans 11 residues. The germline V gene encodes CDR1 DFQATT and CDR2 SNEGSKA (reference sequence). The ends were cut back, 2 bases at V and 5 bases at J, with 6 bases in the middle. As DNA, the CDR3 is TGCAGTGCTAGATCGTATGAGACCCAGTACTTC. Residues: CSARSYETQYF.

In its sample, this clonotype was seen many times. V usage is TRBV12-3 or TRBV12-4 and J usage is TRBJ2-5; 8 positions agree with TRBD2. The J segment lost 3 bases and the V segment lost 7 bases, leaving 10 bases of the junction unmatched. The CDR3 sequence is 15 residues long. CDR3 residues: CASTLSGTSKETQYF. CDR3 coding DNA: TGTGCCAGCACCCTCTCCGGGACTAGTAAAGAGACCCAGTACTTC.

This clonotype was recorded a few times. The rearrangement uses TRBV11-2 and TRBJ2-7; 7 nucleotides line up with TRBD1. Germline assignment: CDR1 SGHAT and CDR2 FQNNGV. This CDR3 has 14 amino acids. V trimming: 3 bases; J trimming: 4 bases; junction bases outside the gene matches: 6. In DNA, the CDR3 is TGTGCCAGCAGCTTCGGGACAGTGGCTTACGAGCAGTACTTC. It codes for CASSFGTVAYEQYF.

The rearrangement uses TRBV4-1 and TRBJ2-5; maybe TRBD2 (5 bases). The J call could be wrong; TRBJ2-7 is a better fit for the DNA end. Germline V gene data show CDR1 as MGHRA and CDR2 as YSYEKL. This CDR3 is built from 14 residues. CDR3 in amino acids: CASSWRPSGYEQYF. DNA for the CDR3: TGCGCCAGCAGCTGGAGGCCCAGCGGTTACGAGCAGTACTTC.

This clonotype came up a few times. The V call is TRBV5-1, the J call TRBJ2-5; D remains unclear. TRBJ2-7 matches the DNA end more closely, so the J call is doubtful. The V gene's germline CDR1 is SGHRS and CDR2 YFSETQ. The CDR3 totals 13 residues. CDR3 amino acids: CASSLASLREQYF. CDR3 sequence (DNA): TGCGCCAGCAGCTTGGCAAGTCTGCGCGAGCAGTACTTC.